Included here is one T cell receptor (beta chain) sequence, with context. This specimen belongs to a study of blood T cell repertoires in COVID-19. In the study's own analysis: The authors estimated nucleated cell counts from reference gene primer amplification. Profiled with immunoSEQ multiplex PCR; TCRdb holds only in-frame clones, not every one. V, J and clone size are those of that table, while D and trimming were read from the DNA. The sample gives approximately 150,000 clones, 65% to 85% of which show up once; 5% is in the top ten. This CDR3 region has 17 residues. V trimming: 4 bases; J trimming: 2 bases; junction bases outside the gene matches: 12. Germline V CDR1 and CDR2: SGHVS, FQNEAQ.

V usage is TRBV7-8 and J usage is TRBJ2-5; 8 bases agree with TRBD2. The sample taken for sequencing was peripheral blood. The receptor was isolated from a woman aged 45-59 years with acute or convalescent COVID-19. In nucleotides, the CDR3 is TGTGCCAGCAGCTATCCCGGAACAGCGGGGGTTCAAGAGACCCAGTACTTC. Protein: CASSYPGTAGVQETQYF.